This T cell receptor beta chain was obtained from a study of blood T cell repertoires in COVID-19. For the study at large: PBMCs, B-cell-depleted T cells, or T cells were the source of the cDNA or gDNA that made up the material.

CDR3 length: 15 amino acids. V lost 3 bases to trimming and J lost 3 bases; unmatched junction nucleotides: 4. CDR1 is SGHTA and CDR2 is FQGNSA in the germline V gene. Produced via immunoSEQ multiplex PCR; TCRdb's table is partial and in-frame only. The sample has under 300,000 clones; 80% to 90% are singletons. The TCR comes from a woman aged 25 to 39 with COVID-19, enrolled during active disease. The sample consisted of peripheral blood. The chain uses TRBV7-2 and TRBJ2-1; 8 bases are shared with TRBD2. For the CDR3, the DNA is TGTGCCAGCAGCTTCGGGGGGGGAAGCTACAATGAGCAGTTCTTC. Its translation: CASSFGGGSYNEQFF.